This TCR beta chain stems from a study of blood T cell repertoires in COVID-19. Study-wide context: Donors in the United States, Italy and Spain gave samples during acute or convalescent COVID-19. In each case, the material was cDNA or gDNA derived from T cells, B-cell-depleted T cells, or PBMCs.

In the original analysis: For nucleated cells, counts were estimated from reference gene primer amplification. Profiling relied on immunoSEQ multiplex PCR, and the TCRdb table lists in-frame clones only, not all of them. That table is the source of V, J and clone size, and D and trimming were worked out from the DNA. This table has approximately 150,000 clones, around 89% appearing once. This CDR3 has 16 amino acids. V shed 4 bases and J shed 4 bases, with 16 bases lying between them. CDR1 and CDR2 from the germline V gene are MGHRA and YSYEKL. This chain uses TRBV4-1 with TRBJ1-4; D perhaps matches TRBD1 (6 bases). The clonotype was recovered from an older woman with active COVID-19. Sequencing was performed on peripheral blood. Here the CDR3 reads CASSPGTTAFNEKLFF. Here the CDR3 DNA reads TGCGCCAGCAGCCCGGGGACAACAGCTTTTAATGAAAAACTGTTTTTT.